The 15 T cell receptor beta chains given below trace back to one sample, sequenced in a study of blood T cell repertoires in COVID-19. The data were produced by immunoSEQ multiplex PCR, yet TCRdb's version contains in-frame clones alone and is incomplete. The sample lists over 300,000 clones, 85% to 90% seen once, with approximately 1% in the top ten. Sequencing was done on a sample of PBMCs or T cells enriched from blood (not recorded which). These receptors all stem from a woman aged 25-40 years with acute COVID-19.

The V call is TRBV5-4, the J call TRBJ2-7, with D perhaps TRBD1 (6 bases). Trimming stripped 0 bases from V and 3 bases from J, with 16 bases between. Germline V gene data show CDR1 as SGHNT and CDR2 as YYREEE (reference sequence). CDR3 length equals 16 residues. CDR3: CASSLVLGTPVYEQYF. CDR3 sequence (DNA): TGTGCCAGCAGCTTGGTTCTCGGGACACCAGTCTACGAGCAGTACTTC.

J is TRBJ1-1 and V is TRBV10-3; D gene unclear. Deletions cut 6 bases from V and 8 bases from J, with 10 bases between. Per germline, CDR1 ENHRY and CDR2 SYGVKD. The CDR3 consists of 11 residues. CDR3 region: CAISRSGEAFF. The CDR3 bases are TGTGCCATCAGCAGAAGCGGGGAAGCTTTCTTT.

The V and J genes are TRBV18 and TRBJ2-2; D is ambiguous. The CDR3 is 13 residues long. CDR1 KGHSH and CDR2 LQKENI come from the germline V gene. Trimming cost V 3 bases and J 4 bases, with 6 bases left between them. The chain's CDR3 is CASSPLSTGELFF. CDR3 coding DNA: TGTGCCAGCTCACCTTTGAGCACCGGGGAGCTGTTTTTT. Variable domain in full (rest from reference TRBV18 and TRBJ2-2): NAGVMQNPRHLVRRRGQEARLRCSPMKGHSHVYWYRQLPEEGLKFMVYLQKENIIDESGMPKERFSAEFPKEGPSILRIQQVVRGDSAAYFCASSPLSTGELFFGEGSRLTVL.

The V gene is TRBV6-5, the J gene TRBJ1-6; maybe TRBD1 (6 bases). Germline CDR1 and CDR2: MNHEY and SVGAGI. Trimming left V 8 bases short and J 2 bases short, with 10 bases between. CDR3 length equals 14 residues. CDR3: CASETGAYNSPLHF. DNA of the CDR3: TGTGCCAGCGAGACAGGCGCCTATAATTCACCCCTCCACTTT.

CDR3 sequence (DNA): TGTGCCAGCGCTCCCCAACATATGAACACTGAAGCTTTCTTT. This gives the protein CASAPQHMNTEAFF. V gene TRBV13 combines with J gene TRBJ1-1; D is undetermined. Per the germline V gene, CDR1 is PRHDT and CDR2 is FYEKMQ (reference sequence). V was clipped by 8 bases and J by 0 bases, with 13 bases between them. The CDR3 extends over 14 amino acids. The full variable domain, rest sourced from reference TRBV13 and TRBJ1-1, is AAGVIQSPRHLIKEKRETATLKCYPIPRHDTVYWYQQGPGQDPQFLISFYEKMQSDKGSIPDRFSAQQFSDYHSELNMSSLELGDSALYFCASAPQHMNTEAFFGQGTRLTVV.

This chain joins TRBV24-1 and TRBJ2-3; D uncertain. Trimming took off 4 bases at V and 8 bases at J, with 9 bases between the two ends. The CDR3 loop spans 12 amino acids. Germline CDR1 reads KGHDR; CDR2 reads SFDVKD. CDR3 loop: CATSDPTATQYF. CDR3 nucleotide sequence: TGTGCCACCAGTGACCCGACTGCTACGCAGTATTTT.

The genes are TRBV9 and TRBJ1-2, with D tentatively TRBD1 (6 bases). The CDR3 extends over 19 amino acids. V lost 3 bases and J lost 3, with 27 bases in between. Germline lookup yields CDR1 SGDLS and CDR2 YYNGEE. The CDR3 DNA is TGTGCCAGCAGCGCCTCGGCTGGAGCCCCCAGCAGGGGCGACTATGGCTACACCTTC. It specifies CASSASAGAPSRGDYGYTF.

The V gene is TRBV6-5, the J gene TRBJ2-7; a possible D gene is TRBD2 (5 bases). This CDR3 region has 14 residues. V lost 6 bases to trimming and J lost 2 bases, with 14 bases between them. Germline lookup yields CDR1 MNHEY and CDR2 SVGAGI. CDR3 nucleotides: TGTGCCAGCAGCCCATCGGGGTGGACCTACGAGCAGTACTTC. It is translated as CASSPSGWTYEQYF.

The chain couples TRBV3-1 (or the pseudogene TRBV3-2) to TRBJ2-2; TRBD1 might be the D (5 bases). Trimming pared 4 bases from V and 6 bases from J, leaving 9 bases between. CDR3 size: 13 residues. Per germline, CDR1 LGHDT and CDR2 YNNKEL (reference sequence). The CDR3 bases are TGTGCCAGCAGCCTCAGGGAACCCGGGGAGCTGTTTTTT. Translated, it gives CASSLREPGELFF.

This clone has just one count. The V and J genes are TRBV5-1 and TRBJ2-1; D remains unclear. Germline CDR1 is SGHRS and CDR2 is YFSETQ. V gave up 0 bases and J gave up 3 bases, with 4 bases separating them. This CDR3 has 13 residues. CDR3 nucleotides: TGCGCCAGCAGCTTGGTACTCTACAATGAGCAGTTCTTC. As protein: CASSLVLYNEQFF.

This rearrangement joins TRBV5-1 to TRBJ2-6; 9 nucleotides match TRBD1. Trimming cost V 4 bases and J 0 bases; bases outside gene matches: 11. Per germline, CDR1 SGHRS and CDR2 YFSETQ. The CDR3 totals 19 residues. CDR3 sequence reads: CASSRTQGQGSSGANVLTF. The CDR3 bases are TGCGCCAGCAGCCGAACGCAGGGACAGGGTAGCTCTGGGGCCAACGTCCTGACTTTC.

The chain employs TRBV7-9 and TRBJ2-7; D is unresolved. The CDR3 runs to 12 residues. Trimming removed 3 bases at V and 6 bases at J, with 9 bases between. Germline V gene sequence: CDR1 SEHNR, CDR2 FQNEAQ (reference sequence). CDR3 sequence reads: CASSFLFREQYF. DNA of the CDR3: TGTGCCAGCAGCTTTCTTTTCCGCGAGCAGTACTTC.

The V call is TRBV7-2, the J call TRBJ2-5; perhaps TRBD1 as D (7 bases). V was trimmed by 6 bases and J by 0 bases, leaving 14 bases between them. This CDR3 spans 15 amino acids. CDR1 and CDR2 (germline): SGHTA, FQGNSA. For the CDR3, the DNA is TGTGCCAGCAGTTCAGGGGGGACGTACCAAGAGACCCAGTACTTC. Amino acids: CASSSGGTYQETQYF.

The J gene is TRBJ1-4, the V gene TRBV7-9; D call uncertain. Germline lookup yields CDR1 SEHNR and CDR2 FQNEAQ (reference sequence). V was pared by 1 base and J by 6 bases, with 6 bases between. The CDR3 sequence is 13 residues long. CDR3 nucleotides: TGTGCCAGCAGCTTAGAAAGAGATGAAAAACTGTTTTTT. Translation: CASSLERDEKLFF.

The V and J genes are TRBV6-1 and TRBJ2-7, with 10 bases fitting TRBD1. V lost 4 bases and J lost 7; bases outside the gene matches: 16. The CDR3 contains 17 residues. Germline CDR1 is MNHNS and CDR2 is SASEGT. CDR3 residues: CASSAILAGTGDGEQYF. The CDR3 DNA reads TGTGCCAGCAGTGCCATCCTAGCCGGGACAGGGGATGGGGAGCAGTACTTC.